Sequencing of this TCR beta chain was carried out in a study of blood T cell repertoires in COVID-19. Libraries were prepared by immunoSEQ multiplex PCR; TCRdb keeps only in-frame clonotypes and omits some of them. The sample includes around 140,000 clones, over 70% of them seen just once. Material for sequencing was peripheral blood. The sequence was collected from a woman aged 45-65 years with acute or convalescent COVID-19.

The CDR3 DNA sequence: TGTGCCAGCAGCGTAAAGACAGGGCTGGGACTAGCTAATGAGCAGTTCTTC. Amino acids: CASSVKTGLGLANEQFF. The chain recombines TRBV9 with TRBJ2-1; 9 bases match TRBD2. The CDR3 totals 17 residues. After removal of 1 base from V and 7 bases from J, the junction contained 12 bases not matched to a gene. The germline CDR1 and CDR2 sequences are SGDLS and YYNGEE.